The 21 T cell receptor beta chains presented below share a single source sample, sequenced in a study of blood T cell repertoires in COVID-19. Generated by immunoSEQ multiplex PCR, the TCRdb table keeps only in-frame clones and is missing some. The sample has roughly 280,000 clones, around 85% seen once. Sequencing was carried out using peripheral blood. The receptors stem from a woman aged 70-85 years with acute or convalescent COVID-19.

This clone occurred a few times. The rearrangement links TRBV28 to TRBJ2-7, with D possibly TRBD2 on 5 matching bases. Germline loops: CDR1 MDHEN, CDR2 SYDVKM. The V gene lost 3 bases and the J gene lost 1 base, with 13 bases spanning the gap. CDR3 length: 15 residues. The chain's CDR3 is CASSLPGVTSYEQYF. The CDR3, as DNA: TGTGCCAGCAGTTTGCCCGGGGTCACATCCTACGAGCAGTACTTC.

The table lists this clone with a count of one. The chain is built from TRBV5-1 and TRBJ1-1; 9 bases map to TRBD1. This CDR3 has 16 residues. Germline assignment: CDR1 SGHRS and CDR2 YFSETQ. V was pared by 4 bases and J by 4 bases, with 11 bases of the junction left unmatched. The CDR3 DNA is TGCGCCAGCAGCCAGACAGGGGGGAACTCAGGCACTGAAGCTTTCTTT. Amino acid sequence: CASSQTGGNSGTEAFF.

The CDR3 DNA sequence: TGTGCCAGCAGTGTGGGACAGGGGTACAATGAGCAGTTCTTC. The encoded protein is CASSVGQGYNEQFF. This chain uses TRBV2 with TRBJ2-1; 10 nucleotides align to TRBD1. The CDR3 extends over 14 amino acids. Germline V gives CDR1 SNHLY, CDR2 FYNNEI. V gave up 4 bases and J gave up 4 bases; unmatched junction bases: 1.

This rearrangement joins TRBV3-1 (or the pseudogene TRBV3-2) to TRBJ1-2; weak D call: TRBD1 (6 bases). Germline CDR1 and CDR2: LGHDT and YNNKEL (reference sequence). CDR3 length equals 14 residues. Between the trimmed V and J ends, which lost 4 bases and 8 bases, there was a span of 17 bases. This CDR3 reads CASSLGHWVEGYTF. In DNA form, the CDR3 reads TGTGCCAGCAGCCTGGGACACTGGGTGGAAGGCTACACCTTC.

V and J are TRBV7-9 and TRBJ1-4, with TRBD1 matching 9 bases. V shed 5 bases, J shed 8 bases, and the junction held 6 bases outside the gene matches. The CDR3 totals 14 residues. The germline CDR1 and CDR2 sequences are SEHNR and FQNEAQ (reference sequence). The CDR3 DNA reads TGTGCCAGCAGCCCCGGGACAGGGAGAGAAAAACTGTTTTTT. Protein product: CASSPGTGREKLFF.

The chain carries TRBV4-1 and TRBJ1-3; D perhaps matches TRBD1 (5 bases). There are 16 residues in the CDR3. Germline assignment: CDR1 MGHRA and CDR2 YSYEKL. V lost 1 base and J lost 0, with 10 bases in between. As DNA, the CDR3 is TGCGCCAGCAGCCAAGTGTGGGGCAACTCTGGAAACACCATATATTTT. It codes for CASSQVWGNSGNTIYF.

J is TRBJ1-1 and V is TRBV7-6; D is ambiguous. CDR3 length equals 15 residues. Germline-derived CDR1 and CDR2 are SGHVS and FNYEAQ. V gave up 2 bases and J gave up 3 bases, with 13 bases separating them. CDR3 sequence reads: CASSLLSPGDTEAFF. The CDR3 coding sequence is TGTGCCAGCAGCTTACTGTCTCCCGGGGACACTGAAGCTTTCTTT.

This clone came up a few times. The rearrangement uses TRBV7-9 and TRBJ2-2; 7 nucleotides align to TRBD1. With V trimmed by 5 bases and J by 4 bases, 4 bases remained unmatched. The length of the CDR3 is 14 residues. Germline V gene sequence: CDR1 SEHNR, CDR2 FQNEAQ (reference sequence). This chain's CDR3 is CASSPNRGTGELFF. CDR3 nucleotide sequence: TGTGCCAGCAGCCCAAACAGGGGCACCGGGGAGCTGTTTTTT. The complete variable domain, with remaining parts taken from reference TRBV7-9 and TRBJ2-2, reads DTGVSQNPRHKITKRGQNVTFRCDPISEHNRLYWYRQTLGQGPEFLTYFQNEAQLEKSRLLSDRFSAERPKGSFSTLEIQRTEQGDSAMYLCASSPNRGTGELFFGEGSRLTVL.

The J gene is TRBJ2-5, the V gene TRBV5-5, with D unresolved. Deletions cut 1 base from V and 4 bases from J, with 11 bases between. The CDR3 runs 14 residues. In germline, CDR1 is SGHKS, CDR2 YYEKEE (reference sequence). The CDR3 here is CASSLLPGGETQYF. The CDR3 bases are TGTGCCAGCAGCTTGCTACCGGGTGGAGAGACCCAGTACTTC.

The chain has TRBV5-4 and TRBJ2-6; D remains unclear. This CDR3 contains 15 residues. CDR1 is SGHNT and CDR2 is YYREEE in the germline V gene (reference sequence). Trimming took 4 bases from V and 2 from J, leaving 10 bases between them. The DNA of the CDR3 is TGTGCCAGCAGCCATCGCCAGGCTGGGGCCAACGTCCTGACTTTC. Amino acid sequence: CASSHRQAGANVLTF.

This chain links TRBV9 with TRBJ2-3; 7 nucleotides line up with TRBD2. The germline V gene encodes CDR1 SGDLS and CDR2 YYNGEE. With V trimmed by 4 bases and J by 2 bases, 13 bases remained unmatched. The CDR3 loop spans 17 amino acids. As DNA, the CDR3 is TGTGCCAGCAGCACCTTTTTTGGCGGGGGATACACAGATACGCAGTATTTT. It specifies CASSTFFGGGYTDTQYF.

This clone has only a few counts. The chain is built from TRBV27 and TRBJ2-1, with D possibly TRBD1 on 5 matching bases. CDR1 is MNHEY and CDR2 is SMNVEV in the germline V gene (reference sequence). The CDR3 runs 15 residues. Trimming pared 3 bases from V and 7 bases from J, leaving 16 bases between. The chain's CDR3 is CASSLEPRAGNEQFF. CDR3 sequence (DNA): TGTGCCAGCAGTTTGGAGCCCAGGGCTGGTAATGAGCAGTTCTTC.

The chain joins TRBV2 to TRBJ2-3; 7 nucleotides line up with TRBD1. The CDR3 is 14 amino acids. Germline V lookup: CDR1 SNHLY, CDR2 FYNNEI. V lost 7 bases, J lost 2 bases, and 6 bases stayed unmatched. CDR3 amino acids: CASTRQGSTDTQYF. The CDR3 DNA is TGTGCCAGCACCCGACAGGGCTCCACAGATACGCAGTATTTT.

The chain employs TRBV6-1 and TRBJ2-1; a weak D match, TRBD2 (7 bases). This CDR3 region has 15 residues. Germline V gives CDR1 MNHNS, CDR2 SASEGT. Trimming took 2 bases from V and 10 from J, leaving 18 bases between them. CDR3 region: CASSEWGGLGGEQFF. The CDR3 DNA reads as TGTGCCAGCAGTGAATGGGGGGGCCTTGGAGGGGAGCAGTTCTTC.

This chain joins TRBV21-1 and TRBJ1-2; the D call of TRBD1 is as the table states it, not checked on the DNA. TRBV21-1 is given as a pseudogene. The CDR3 has 14 residues. CDR3 DNA: TGTGCCTACCGATCAAAAGGGGCAGGGAATGGCTACACCTTC. Its protein is CAYRSKGAGNGYTF.

The chain employs TRBV5-1 and TRBJ2-6; no clear D gene. Deletions cut 4 bases from V and 2 bases from J, with 7 bases between. Germline V CDR1 and CDR2: SGHRS, YFSETQ. This CDR3 comprises 14 residues. The CDR3 DNA follows: TGCGCCAGCAGCCCGCAGGCTGGGGCCAACGTCCTGACTTTC. It is translated as CASSPQAGANVLTF.

The chain's CDR3 is CASSLSGGQGINEQFF. CDR3 nucleotide sequence: TGTGCCAGCAGTCTTAGTGGGGGACAGGGAATCAATGAGCAGTTCTTC. This chain uses TRBV9 with TRBJ2-1; 9 bases are shared with TRBD1. CDR1 and CDR2 from the germline V gene are SGDLS and YYNGEE. Trimming took 5 bases from V and 6 from J; bases not matched to a gene: 12. CDR3 length equals 16 residues. Variable domain in full (rest from reference TRBV9 and TRBJ2-1): DSGVTQTPKHLITATGQRVTLRCSPRSGDLSVYWYQQSLDQGLQFLIQYYNGEERAKGNILERFSAQQFPDLHSELNLSSLELGDSALYFCASSLSGGQGINEQFFGPGTRLTVL.

J is TRBJ2-2 and V is TRBV5-4; 7 nucleotides match TRBD1. Germline values: CDR1 SGHNT, CDR2 YYREEE (reference sequence). This CDR3 has 15 amino acids. V lost 6 bases and J lost 5; bases outside the gene matches: 10. Here the CDR3 DNA reads TGTGCCAGCACCAGAGACAGGGTATATACCGGGGAGCTGTTTTTT. Encoded protein: CASTRDRVYTGELFF.

This clone was recorded once. The rearrangement links TRBV25-1 to TRBJ1-2; D gene uncertain. Trimming pared 2 bases from V and 6 bases from J, leaving 7 bases between. Germline V lookup: CDR1 MGHDK, CDR2 SYGVNS. The CDR3 runs to 12 residues. CDR3 in amino acids: CASSEVGDGYTF. The CDR3, as DNA: TGTGCCAGCAGTGAAGTGGGAGATGGCTACACCTTC.

The chain joins TRBV7-2 to TRBJ1-1; the D gene is possibly TRBD1 (5 bases). This CDR3 is 14 amino acids long. Germline loops: CDR1 SGHTA, CDR2 FQGNSA. V lost 1 base and J lost 5, with 11 bases in between. Written as DNA, the CDR3 is TGTGCCAGCAGCTTAGGGGGCTCTTTGACTGAAGCTTTCTTT. It translates to CASSLGGSLTEAFF.

The rearrangement uses TRBV3-1 (or the pseudogene TRBV3-2) and TRBJ2-7; perhaps TRBD1 as D (5 bases). Trimming cost V 0 bases and J 0 bases, with 12 bases left between them. The CDR3 consists of 16 residues. Germline V gene lookup returns CDR1 LGHDT and CDR2 YNNKEL (reference sequence). The CDR3 DNA is TGTGCCAGCAGCCAAGAGCACAGGCTGAGCTCCTACGAGCAGTACTTC. It translates to CASSQEHRLSSYEQYF.